One sample yielded the 27 T cell receptor beta chains listed below, sequenced in a study of Ad26.COV2.S vaccination and SARS-CoV-2 variants. Some clones are missing from TCRdb's copy, which holds only in-frame ones; the method was immunoSEQ multiplex PCR. Here the sample spans over 400,000 clones, 75% to 90% being singletons. Treatment here: about 20 received Ad26.COV2.S at low or high dose, single or two shots; 5 received placebo; per-sample allocation not given. All samples were drawn on day 63, counting from the first vaccine or placebo injection. Here the sequenced sample was peripheral blood, taken in a trial of Ad26.COV2.S vaccine versus placebo. The receptors come from a person between 18 and 59 years old who received the Ad26.COV2.S COVID-19 vaccine or a placebo.

This sequence joins TRBV28 and TRBJ1-6; D not certain. The CDR3 consists of 14 residues. CDR1 and CDR2 from the germline V gene are MDHEN and SYDVKM. V was cut by 5 bases and J by 9 bases, with 14 bases left in between. The CDR3 nucleotides are TGTGCCAGCAGTCTGGGGAGTTTTAGTTCACCCCTCCACTTT. This translates into CASSLGSFSSPLHF.

This clone was seen a single time. This chain links TRBV2 with TRBJ1-5; perhaps TRBD1 as D (5 bases). Looked up from germline, CDR1 is SNHLY and CDR2 is FYNNEI. V lost 3 bases and J lost 5, with 11 bases in between. This CDR3 is 14 amino acids long. The CDR3 sequence is CASSDKGRDQPQHF. The DNA for the CDR3 is TGTGCCAGCAGTGATAAGGGGAGGGATCAGCCCCAGCATTTT.

The chain is built from TRBV18 and TRBJ1-3; D not certain. CDR1 and CDR2 from the germline V gene are KGHSH and LQKENI. The CDR3 is 16 residues long. Between the trimmed V and J ends, which lost 2 bases and 0 bases, there was a span of 11 bases. The CDR3 region is CASSPSLKDSGNTIYF. In DNA, the CDR3 is TGTGCCAGCTCACCATCGCTCAAGGACTCTGGAAACACCATATATTTT.

V gene TRBV2 combines with J gene TRBJ2-4; 14 bases fit TRBD2. CDR1 and CDR2 (germline): SNHLY, FYNNEI. The CDR3 has 18 residues. Unmatched junction bases numbered 9, after V lost 5 bases and J lost 3 bases. CDR3 nucleotides: TGTGCCAGCAGTCCGGGACTAGCGGGAGCCGGGGGCAAAAACATTCAGTACTTC. Protein: CASSPGLAGAGGKNIQYF.

The gene calls are TRBV27 and TRBJ2-3, with no clear D. From germline, CDR1 is MNHEY and CDR2 SMNVEV (reference sequence). This CDR3 is 16 amino acids long. V shed 2 bases and J shed 1 base, with 13 bases lying between them. The CDR3, as DNA: TGTGCCAGCAGTTTACTGGCTTCCATGGGCACAGATACGCAGTATTTT. The encoded protein is CASSLLASMGTDTQYF.

The chain couples TRBV5-8 to TRBJ1-6; D is ambiguous. The CDR3 runs to 13 residues. Between the trimmed V and J ends, which lost 4 bases and 10 bases, there was a span of 12 bases. The V gene's germline CDR1 is SGHTS and CDR2 YDEGEE. CDR3 nucleotide sequence: TGTGCCAGCAGCCAGAGTCAGGTCTCACCCCTCCACTTT. Translating gives CASSQSQVSPLHF.

The J gene is TRBJ2-7, the V gene TRBV7-8; TRBD2 is a possible D gene (7 bases). The CDR3 has 15 residues. The V and J ends lost 2 bases and 5 bases respectively, with 16 bases between them. CDR1 is SGHVS, CDR2 FQNEAQ, per germline. Here the CDR3 reads CASSLLRGGGNEQYF. CDR3 bases: TGTGCCAGCAGCTTATTGAGGGGAGGGGGTAACGAGCAGTACTTC.

This sequence joins TRBV7-2 and TRBJ1-1, with TRBD1 matching 7 bases. Germline-derived CDR1 and CDR2 are SGHTA and FQGNSA. Trimming removed 3 bases from V and 8 bases from J; junction bases left unmatched: 12. CDR3 length equals 15 residues. CDR3 protein: CASSFYRTGVTEAFF. The CDR3 DNA sequence: TGTGCCAGCAGCTTCTACCGGACAGGCGTGACCGAAGCTTTCTTT.

The chain employs TRBV11-2 and TRBJ1-5; D is uncertain. Germline loops: CDR1 SGHAT, CDR2 FQNNGV. V lost 0 bases and J lost 0, with 0 bases in between. This CDR3 is 13 amino acids long. The CDR3 protein is CASSLDSNQPQHF. Written as DNA, the CDR3 is TGTGCCAGCAGCTTAGATAGCAATCAGCCCCAGCATTTT.

This clone appeared a single time. The rearrangement uses TRBV6-5 and TRBJ1-1; a weak D match, TRBD1 (6 bases). CDR3 length equals 14 residues. Germline V gene data show CDR1 as MNHEY and CDR2 as SVGAGI. V was clipped by 5 bases and J by 3 bases, with 13 bases between them. The CDR3 here is CASSRAGVDTEAFF. DNA of the CDR3: TGTGCCAGCAGTCGGGCAGGGGTGGACACTGAAGCTTTCTTT.

The gene calls are TRBV6-5 and TRBJ1-2; D remains ambiguous. Trimming took 0 bases from V and 5 from J, leaving 10 bases between them. The CDR3 is made up of 14 amino acids. The germline gives CDR1 MNHEY, CDR2 SVGAGI. The CDR3, as DNA: TGTGCCAGCAGTTACTCGATCGGCGGGTATGGCTACACCTTC. Translation gives CASSYSIGGYGYTF.

This clone was counted a few times. The rearrangement joins TRBV30 to TRBJ2-3; no reliable D call. The V gene's germline CDR1 is GTSNPN and CDR2 SVGIG (reference sequence). The CDR3 extends over 15 amino acids. The V gene lost 2 bases and the J gene lost 0 bases, with 12 bases spanning the gap. The CDR3 sequence: CAWSKGLGSTDTQYF. CDR3 nucleotide sequence: TGTGCCTGGAGTAAGGGCCTCGGTAGCACAGATACGCAGTATTTT.

The J gene is TRBJ1-3, the V gene TRBV13, with D unclear. The CDR3 runs 14 residues. Per the germline V gene, CDR1 is PRHDT and CDR2 is FYEKMQ (reference sequence). Trimming took 0 bases from V and 1 from J, leaving 4 bases between them. For the CDR3, the DNA is TGTGCCAGCAGCTTAGGACAGTCTGGAAACACCATATATTTT. Translation: CASSLGQSGNTIYF.

The rearrangement uses TRBV7-9 and TRBJ1-2; TRBD1 agrees at 8 bases. The CDR3 is 16 residues long. J gave up 6 bases and V 4 bases, and 13 bases lay outside the gene matches. Per the germline V gene, CDR1 is SEHNR and CDR2 is FQNEAQ (reference sequence). The DNA for the CDR3 is TGTGCCAGCAGCTGGACCCAGGGACAGGCCTCAGATGGCTACACCTTC. It codes for CASSWTQGQASDGYTF.

The rearrangement uses TRBV7-3 and TRBJ2-1; 8 bases line up with TRBD2. This CDR3 spans 15 amino acids. V lost 5 bases and J lost 1; bases outside the gene matches: 4. Germline V gene data show CDR1 as SGHTA and CDR2 as FQGTGA. Here the CDR3 reads CASSRAGGSYNEQFF. CDR3 nucleotides: TGTGCCAGCAGCCGGGCGGGAGGATCCTACAATGAGCAGTTCTTC.

This clone has more than one count but fewer than ten. The chain joins TRBV19 to TRBJ2-6; 8 positions agree with TRBD1. The CDR3 has 15 residues. Germline V lookup: CDR1 LNHDA, CDR2 SQIVND (reference sequence). The V gene end was trimmed by 6 bases and the J gene end by 2 bases; junction bases not matched to a gene: 3. Here the CDR3 DNA reads TGTGCCAGTAGGAAGGACAGGGCTGGGGCCAACGTCCTGACTTTC. Protein sequence: CASRKDRAGANVLTF.

This clone was picked up a small number of times. A junction boundary mismatches the germline segment, possibly from a read error. J is TRBJ1-5 and V is TRBV4-1; 10 positions match TRBD1. Germline CDR1 and CDR2: MGHRA and YSYEKL. This CDR3 has 14 residues. This CDR3 reads CASSQENRGTGACF. The CDR3 nucleotides read TGCGCCAGCAGCCAAGAGAATCGGGGGACAGGGGCCTGTTTT.

V usage is TRBV7-8 and J usage is TRBJ2-3, with TRBD2 matching 8 bases. This CDR3 has 17 residues. In germline, CDR1 is SGHVS, CDR2 FQNEAQ. V trimming: 7 bases; J trimming: 2 bases; junction bases outside the gene matches: 14. The CDR3, as DNA: TGTGCCAGCACCACCTCGATCGGGGGGGCGAACACAGATACGCAGTATTTT. Its translation is CASTTSIGGANTDTQYF. Full variable domain (rest looked up from reference TRBV7-8 and TRBJ2-3): GAGVSQSPRYKVAKRGQDVALRCDPISGHVSLFWYQQALGQGPEFLTYFQNEAQLDKSGLPSDRFFAERPEGSVSTLKIQRTQQEDSAVYLCASTTSIGGANTDTQYFGPGTRLTVL.

This chain links TRBV7-2 with TRBJ2-2; maybe TRBD1 (5 bases). Germline CDR1 SGHTA, CDR2 FQGNSA. V was clipped by 0 bases and J by 5 bases, with 13 bases between them. The CDR3 totals 16 residues. CDR3 amino acids: CASSLAHLQVTGELFF. DNA for the CDR3: TGTGCCAGCAGCTTAGCCCACCTACAGGTTACCGGGGAGCTGTTTTTT.

The chain combines TRBV30 with TRBJ1-1; maybe TRBD1 (6 bases). Between the trimmed V and J ends, which lost 3 bases and 0 bases, there was a span of 23 bases. The CDR3 runs 18 residues. The V gene's germline CDR1 is GTSNPN and CDR2 SVGIG (reference sequence). The CDR3 DNA follows: TGTGCCTGGAGGGCCAGGGGACTCGTAAGGGCCTTGAACACTGAAGCTTTCTTT. Translating gives CAWRARGLVRALNTEAFF.

The chain has TRBV23-1 and TRBJ1-5; D remains unclear. TRBV23-1 is recorded as an ORF, its role being uncertain. V gave up 7 bases and J gave up 2 bases, with 6 bases separating them. The CDR3 sequence is 12 residues long. This CDR3 is CASTSRNQPQHF. Written as DNA, the CDR3 is TGCGCCAGCACCAGCCGCAATCAGCCCCAGCATTTT.

The V gene is TRBV5-4, the J gene TRBJ2-6; D is unclear. The ends were cut back, 3 bases at V and 4 bases at J, with 11 bases in the middle. This CDR3 contains 15 residues. The V gene's germline CDR1 is SGHNT and CDR2 YYREEE (reference sequence). The CDR3 DNA reads as TGTGCCAGCAGCTCCGCTAGGGCCGGGGCCAACGTCCTGACTTTC. It is translated as CASSSARAGANVLTF.

The genes are TRBV3-1 (or the pseudogene TRBV3-2) and TRBJ2-7; TRBD1 aligns across 7 bases. Germline CDR1 LGHDT, CDR2 YNNKEL (reference sequence). Trimming removed 3 bases from V and 0 bases from J; junction bases left unmatched: 5. The CDR3 contains 15 residues. CDR3 protein: CASSQSGGPSYEQYF. The CDR3 coding sequence is TGTGCCAGCAGCCAGTCAGGGGGACCCTCCTACGAGCAGTACTTC.

The V gene is TRBV2, the J gene TRBJ1-6; perhaps TRBD1 as D (6 bases). Germline V gene data show CDR1 as SNHLY and CDR2 as FYNNEI. The CDR3 covers 14 residues. The V and J ends lost 6 bases and 13 bases respectively, with 19 bases between them. CDR3: CASRGNREGFPLHF. DNA for the CDR3: TGTGCCAGCAGGGGGAACAGGGAAGGGTTCCCCCTCCACTTT. Full variable domain (outside the CDR3, taken from reference TRBV2 and TRBJ1-6): EPEVTQTPSHQVTQMGQEVILRCVPISNHLYFYWYRQILGQKVEFLVSFYNNEISEKSEIFDDQFSVERPDGSNFTLKIRSTKLEDSAMYFCASRGNREGFPLHFGNGTRLTVT.

The chain recombines TRBV7-9 with TRBJ2-3; TRBD2 agrees at 13 bases. The CDR3 contains 16 residues. V shed 5 bases and J 9 bases; nucleotides not matched to a gene: 11. Germline assignment: CDR1 SEHNR and CDR2 FQNEAQ (reference sequence). The CDR3 is CASSHGLAGAFRTQYF. In DNA, the CDR3 is TGTGCCAGCAGCCACGGACTAGCGGGAGCGTTTCGGACGCAGTATTTT.

The genes are TRBV27 and TRBJ1-2; TRBD1 aligns across 7 bases. The trim removed 6 bases at V and 1 base at J, leaving 5 bases unmatched. The germline CDR1 and CDR2 sequences are MNHEY and SMNVEV (reference sequence). This CDR3 region has 14 residues. This CDR3 is CASRQGLNNYGYTF. In DNA, the CDR3 is TGTGCCAGCAGACAGGGGTTGAATAACTATGGCTACACCTTC.

This clone has just one count. The J gene is TRBJ2-1, the V gene TRBV27, with 11 bases identical to TRBD2. There are 14 residues in the CDR3. From germline, CDR1 is MNHEY and CDR2 SMNVEV (reference sequence). V shed 3 bases and J 10 bases; nucleotides not matched to a gene: 5. The CDR3 region has the DNA TGTGCCAGCAGTTTCCAAAGACTAGCGGGGGAGCAGTTCTTC. Translated, it gives CASSFQRLAGEQFF.